These T cell receptor beta chains were read from a single sample in a study of T cells after yellow fever vaccination. Each CDR3 protein gets one entry after TCRdb re-called the 5' RACE reads with MiXCR. Of 110,000 or so distinct CDR3 sequences in the sample, roughly 7.9% were seen once. The sequences come from CD4+ T cells sorted from PBMCs, collected more than 40 days after the first yellow fever vaccination. The receptors shown here come from a man aged 18 to 30 who received the YFV17D yellow fever vaccine. CDR3s leave out the opening cysteine and the closing phenylalanine or tryptophan.

V	J	CDR3
TRBV12-3/TRBV12-4	TRBJ2-3	ATQDWGTAQY
TRBV6-1	TRBJ1-3	ASSEQGGNTIY
TRBV6-2/TRBV6-3	TRBJ2-2	ASSLEARGVNTGELF
TRBV5-1	TRBJ2-3	ASSGGTSGYTDTQY
TRBV7-3	TRBJ2-3	ASSLLGVERNTQY
TRBV7-2	TRBJ1-1	ASSLQGMNTEAF
TRBV5-1	TRBJ2-1	ASSRGRYNEQF
TRBV7-9	TRBJ2-1	ASSLNLGQGAF
TRBV7-9	TRBJ1-5	ASSLYESNQPQH
TRBV10-3	TRBJ1-2	AIRGQGNYGYT
TRBV5-1	TRBJ2-7	ASSAGGELNEQY
TRBV5-1	TRBJ2-7	ASSSEGSEQY
TRBV6-2/TRBV6-3	TRBJ1-5	ASSWTDHQPQH
TRBV20-1	TRBJ2-3	SAAGSTDTQY
TRBV12-3/TRBV12-4	TRBJ1-2	ASRPDRMRGYT
TRBV12-3/TRBV12-4	TRBJ2-1	ASSLKGGYNEQF
TRBV6-2/TRBV6-3	TRBJ1-6	ASSYSKSNNSPLH
TRBV20-1	TRBJ2-2	CATEARGGINTGELF
TRBV19	TRBJ2-3	ASRSTRTDTQY
TRBV5-1	TRBJ2-2	ASSLGTVDTGELF
TRBV6-5	TRBJ2-2	ASSWKGVYANTGELF
TRBV10-3	TRBJ2-3	AISDAVGTEGPDTQY
TRBV7-3	TRBJ1-2	ASSSGQGGYT
TRBV9	TRBJ2-5	ASSADQIGETQY
TRBV7-9	TRBJ2-5	ATRLRSETQY
TRBV7-2	TRBJ2-1	ASSLVREEQF
TRBV7-3	TRBJ2-6	ASRPSGANVLT
TRBV10-3	TRBJ2-1	AISVGITYNEQF
TRBV5-4	TRBJ2-2	ASSLVGNTGELF
TRBV5-1	TRBJ1-1	ASSLGLVPTYTEAF
TRBV19	TRBJ1-6	ASSIRSSLSDSPLH
TRBV3-1	TRBJ1-4	ASSQTRGKLF